The clone carrying this TCR beta chain showed up just a few times. Antigen: not known. This sample was taken from a study of response to subunit inactivated influenza vaccine. The CDR3 extends over 15 amino acids. The germline V gene encodes CDR1 MNHNS and CDR2 SASEGT. V dropped 5 bases and J dropped 3; count of bases not matched to a gene: 6. Study-level findings and limits: Authors suggested few new T cells are recruited by each seasonal influenza vaccination.

MiXCR, run by TCRdb on the RT-PCR reads, gives a single entry per CDR3 protein. The sample holds 530,000 or so distinct CDR3 sequences, roughly 10% seen once. Sample: PBMCs from blood, taken on the day of vaccination. The chain uses TRBV6-1 and TRBJ2-7; 11 bases align to TRBD2. The clonotype comes from a middle-aged man who received an inactivated influenza vaccine. CDR3 residues: CASSLLAGGHYEQYF. In nucleotides, the CDR3 is TGTGCCAGCAGTCTTCTAGCGGGAGGCCACTACGAGCAGTACTTC.